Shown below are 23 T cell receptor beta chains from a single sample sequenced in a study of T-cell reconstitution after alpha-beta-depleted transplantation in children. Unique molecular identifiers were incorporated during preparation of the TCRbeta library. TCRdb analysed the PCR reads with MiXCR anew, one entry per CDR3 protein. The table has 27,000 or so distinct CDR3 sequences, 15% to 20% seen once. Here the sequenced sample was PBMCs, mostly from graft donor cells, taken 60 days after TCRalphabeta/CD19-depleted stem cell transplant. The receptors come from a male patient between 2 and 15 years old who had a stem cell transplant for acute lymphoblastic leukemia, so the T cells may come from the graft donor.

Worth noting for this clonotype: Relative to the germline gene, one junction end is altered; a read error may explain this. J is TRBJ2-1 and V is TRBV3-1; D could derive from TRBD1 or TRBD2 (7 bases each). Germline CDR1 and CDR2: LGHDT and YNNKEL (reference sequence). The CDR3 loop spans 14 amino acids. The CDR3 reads CASCQGGADNEQFF. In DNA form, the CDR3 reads TGTGCCAGCTGCCAGGGGGGGGCGGACAATGAGCAGTTCTTC.

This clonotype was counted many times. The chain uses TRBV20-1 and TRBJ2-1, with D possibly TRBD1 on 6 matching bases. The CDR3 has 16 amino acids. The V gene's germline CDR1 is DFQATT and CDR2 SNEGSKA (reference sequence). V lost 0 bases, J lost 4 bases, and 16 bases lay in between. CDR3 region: CSARDIGQSTYNEQFF. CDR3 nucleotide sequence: TGCAGTGCTAGAGATATTGGACAGAGCACTTACAATGAGCAGTTCTTC.

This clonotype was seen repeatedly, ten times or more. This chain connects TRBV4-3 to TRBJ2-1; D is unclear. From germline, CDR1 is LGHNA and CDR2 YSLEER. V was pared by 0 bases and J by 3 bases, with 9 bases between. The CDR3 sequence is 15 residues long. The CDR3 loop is CASSQELMVYNEQFF. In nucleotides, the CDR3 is TGCGCCAGCAGCCAAGAATTAATGGTCTACAATGAGCAGTTCTTC.

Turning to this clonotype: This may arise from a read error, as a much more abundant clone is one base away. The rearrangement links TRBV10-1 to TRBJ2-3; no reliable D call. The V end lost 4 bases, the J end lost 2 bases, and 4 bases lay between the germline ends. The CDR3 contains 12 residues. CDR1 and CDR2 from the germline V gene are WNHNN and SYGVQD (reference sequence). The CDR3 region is CASSGNTDTQYF. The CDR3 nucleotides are TGCGCCAGCAGTGGGAACACAGATACGCAGTATTTT.

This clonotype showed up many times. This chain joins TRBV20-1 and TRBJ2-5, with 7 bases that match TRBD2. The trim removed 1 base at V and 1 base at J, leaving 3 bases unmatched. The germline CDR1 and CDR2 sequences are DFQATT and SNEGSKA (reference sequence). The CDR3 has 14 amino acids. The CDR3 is CSARAGGTQETQYF. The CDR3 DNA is TGCAGTGCTAGAGCCGGGGGGACCCAAGAGACCCAGTACTTC.

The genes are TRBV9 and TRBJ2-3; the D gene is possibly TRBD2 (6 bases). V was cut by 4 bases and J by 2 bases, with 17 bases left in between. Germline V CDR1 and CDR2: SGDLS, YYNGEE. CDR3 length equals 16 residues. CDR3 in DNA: TGTGCCAGCAGCTCTGGTCGGAGGGCTGACACAGATACGCAGTATTTT. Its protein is CASSSGRRADTDTQYF.

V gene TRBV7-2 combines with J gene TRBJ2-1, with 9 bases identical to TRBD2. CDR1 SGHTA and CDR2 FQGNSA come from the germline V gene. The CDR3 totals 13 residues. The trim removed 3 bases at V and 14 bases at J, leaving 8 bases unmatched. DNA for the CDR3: TGTGCCAGCAGCTTGGAGGGGAGACTAGCGGAGTTCTTC. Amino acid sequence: CASSLEGRLAEFF.

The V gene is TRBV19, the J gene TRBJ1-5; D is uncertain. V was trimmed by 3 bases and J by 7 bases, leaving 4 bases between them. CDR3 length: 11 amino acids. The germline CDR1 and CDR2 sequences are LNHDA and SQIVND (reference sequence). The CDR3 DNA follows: TGTGCCAGTAGTATTGTACAGCCCCAGCATTTT. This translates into CASSIVQPQHF. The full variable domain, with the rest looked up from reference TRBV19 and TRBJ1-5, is DGGITQSPKYLFRKEGQNVTLSCEQNLNHDAMYWYRQDPGQGLRLIYYSQIVNDFQKGDIAEGYSVSREKKESFPLTVTSAQKNPTAFYLCASSIVQPQHFGDGTRLSIL.

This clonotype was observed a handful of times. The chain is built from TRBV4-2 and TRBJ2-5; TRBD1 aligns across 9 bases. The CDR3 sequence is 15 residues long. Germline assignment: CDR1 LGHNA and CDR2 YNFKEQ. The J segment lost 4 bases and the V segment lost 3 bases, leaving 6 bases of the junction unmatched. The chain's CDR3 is CASSQADRGAETQYF. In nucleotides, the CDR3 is TGTGCCAGCAGCCAGGCGGACAGGGGTGCAGAGACCCAGTACTTC.

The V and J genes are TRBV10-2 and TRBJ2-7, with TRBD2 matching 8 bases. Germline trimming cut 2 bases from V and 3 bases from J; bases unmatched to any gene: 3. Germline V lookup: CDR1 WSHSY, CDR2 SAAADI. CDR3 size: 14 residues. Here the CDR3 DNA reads TGCGCCAGCAGTGAGACTAGCGGCCGCTACGAGCAGTACTTC. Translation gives CASSETSGRYEQYF.

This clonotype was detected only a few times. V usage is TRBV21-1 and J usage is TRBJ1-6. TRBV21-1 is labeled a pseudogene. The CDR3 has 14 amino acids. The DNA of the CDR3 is TGTGCCAGCAGCGCTCGGGCTTATAATTCACCCCTCCACTTT. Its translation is CASSARAYNSPLHF.

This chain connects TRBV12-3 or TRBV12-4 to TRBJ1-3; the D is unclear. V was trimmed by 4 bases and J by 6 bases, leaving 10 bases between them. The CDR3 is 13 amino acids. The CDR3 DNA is TGTGCCAGCAGTTCGACCAGGATAAACACCATATATTTT. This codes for CASSSTRINTIYF.

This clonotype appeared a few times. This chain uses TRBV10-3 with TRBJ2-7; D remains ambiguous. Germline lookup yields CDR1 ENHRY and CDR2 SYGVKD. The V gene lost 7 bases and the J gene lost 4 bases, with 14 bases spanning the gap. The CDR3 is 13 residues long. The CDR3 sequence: CAITPRTEYEQYF. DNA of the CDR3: TGTGCCATCACTCCGAGGACGGAATACGAGCAGTACTTC.

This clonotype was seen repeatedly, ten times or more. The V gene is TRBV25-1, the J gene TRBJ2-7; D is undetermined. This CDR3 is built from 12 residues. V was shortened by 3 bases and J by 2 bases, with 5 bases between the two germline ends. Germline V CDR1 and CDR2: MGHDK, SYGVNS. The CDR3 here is CASSDLTYEQYF. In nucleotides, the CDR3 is TGTGCCAGCAGTGATCTCACCTACGAGCAGTACTTC.

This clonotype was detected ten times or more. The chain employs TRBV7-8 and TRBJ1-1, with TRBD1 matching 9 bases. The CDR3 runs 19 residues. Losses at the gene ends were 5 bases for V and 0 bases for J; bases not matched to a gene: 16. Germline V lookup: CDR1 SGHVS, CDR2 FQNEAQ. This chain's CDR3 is CASSEGQGLLAQMNTEAFF. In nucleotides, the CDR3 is TGTGCCAGCAGCGAGGGACAGGGCCTTCTCGCACAAATGAACACTGAAGCTTTCTTT.

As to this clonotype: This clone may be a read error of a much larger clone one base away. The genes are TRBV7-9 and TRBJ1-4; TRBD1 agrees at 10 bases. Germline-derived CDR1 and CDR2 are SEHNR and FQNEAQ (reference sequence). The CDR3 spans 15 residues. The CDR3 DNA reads TGTTCCAGCAGCTTAGCAGGGACAGGGGATGAAAAACTGTTTTTT. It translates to CSSSLAGTGDEKLFF.

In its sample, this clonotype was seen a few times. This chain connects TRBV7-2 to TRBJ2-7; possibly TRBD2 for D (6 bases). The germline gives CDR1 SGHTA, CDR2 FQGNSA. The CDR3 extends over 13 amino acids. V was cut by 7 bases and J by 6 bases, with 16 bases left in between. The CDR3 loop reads CASTSGLHIEQYF. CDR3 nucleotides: TGTGCCAGCACCTCGGGACTGCACATCGAGCAGTACTTC.

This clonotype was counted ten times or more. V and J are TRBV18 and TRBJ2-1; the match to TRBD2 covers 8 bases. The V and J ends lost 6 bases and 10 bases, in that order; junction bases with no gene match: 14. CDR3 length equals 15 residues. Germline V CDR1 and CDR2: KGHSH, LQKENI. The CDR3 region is CASSTSPAGGEEQFF. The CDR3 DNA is TGTGCCAGCTCCACCTCCCCCGCGGGAGGTGAGGAGCAGTTCTTC.

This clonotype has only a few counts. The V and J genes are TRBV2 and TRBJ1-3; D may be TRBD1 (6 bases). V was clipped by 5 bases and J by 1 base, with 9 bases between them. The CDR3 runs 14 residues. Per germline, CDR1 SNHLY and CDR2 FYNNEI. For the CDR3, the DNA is TGTGCCAGCAGTCTACAGGGTTCTGGAAACACCATATATTTT. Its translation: CASSLQGSGNTIYF.

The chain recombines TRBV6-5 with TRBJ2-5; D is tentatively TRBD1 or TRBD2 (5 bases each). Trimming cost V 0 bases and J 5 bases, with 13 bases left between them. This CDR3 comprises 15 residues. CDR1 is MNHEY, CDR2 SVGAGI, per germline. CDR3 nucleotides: TGTGCCAGCAGTTACTCGTTGGGGGTGAGGGAGACCCAGTACTTC. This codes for CASSYSLGVRETQYF.

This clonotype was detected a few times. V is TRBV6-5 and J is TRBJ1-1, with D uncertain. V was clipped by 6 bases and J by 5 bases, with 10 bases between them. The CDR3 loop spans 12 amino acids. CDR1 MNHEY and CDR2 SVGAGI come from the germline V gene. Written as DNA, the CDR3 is TGTGCCAGCAGCCGCGTAGGGACTGAAGCTTTCTTT. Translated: CASSRVGTEAFF.

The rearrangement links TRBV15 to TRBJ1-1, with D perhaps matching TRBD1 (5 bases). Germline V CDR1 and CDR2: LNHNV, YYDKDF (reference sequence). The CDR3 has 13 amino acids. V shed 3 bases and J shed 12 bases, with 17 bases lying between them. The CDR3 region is CATSSDGTVKTFF. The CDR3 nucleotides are TGTGCCACCAGCAGCGACGGGACGGTCAAAACTTTCTTT.

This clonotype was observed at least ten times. In nucleotides, the CDR3 is TGTGCCAGCAGCATCACCGGGGCCAGCCAAGAGACCCAGTACTTC. This encodes CASSITGASQETQYF. The chain carries TRBV7-2 and TRBJ2-5; D is possibly TRBD1 or TRBD2 (5 bases each). Looked up from germline, CDR1 is SGHTA and CDR2 is FQGNSA. Trimming took 5 bases from V and 1 from J, leaving 14 bases between them. This CDR3 spans 15 amino acids.